This entry concerns a single T cell receptor (beta chain). V shed 5 bases and J shed 4 bases, with 6 bases lying between them. The CDR3 extends over 12 amino acids. Germline V gene data show CDR1 as MNHEY and CDR2 as SMNVEV (reference sequence). Measured with immunoSEQ multiplex PCR; TCRdb has only the in-frame clones, and not every one. Of some 290,000 clones listed, nearly 90% are singletons. The data were obtained in a study of blood T cell repertoires in COVID-19. The genes are TRBV27 and TRBJ2-1; a possible D gene is TRBD2 (5 bases). The sequence was collected from a woman aged 25 to 39 with COVID-19, enrolled during active disease. The sample taken for sequencing was peripheral blood. The CDR3 loop is CASSRLYNEQFF. The CDR3 nucleotides are TGTGCCAGCAGTCGACTATACAATGAGCAGTTCTTC.